This T cell receptor (beta chain) is drawn from a study of identifying expanded T cells in peripheral blood. Study observations and caveats: Across healthy donors, higher total template counts meant significantly greater approximately 2-week count variance. Technical replicates showed around 1.2 changed clones; roughly two weeks about 16.4; four weeks 19.

With respect to this clone: Its cognate antigen is unknown.

This table comes from immunoSEQ multiplex PCR, and its TCRdb copy is limited to in-frame clones, with some not included. Altogether about 86,000 clones are present, approximately 81% being singletons, with the ten largest covering less than 5%. No infections or other immune events were documented during collection. The clonotype comes from a person aged 18 to 70 in good health. Sequencing was carried out using blood.

Here the CDR3 reads CASSRDRDYGYTF. The CDR3, as DNA: TGTGCCAGCAGTCGGGACAGGGACTATGGCTACACCTTC. This sequence joins TRBV6-5 and TRBJ1-2; 9 bases are shared with TRBD1. The CDR3 totals 13 residues. The germline V gene has CDR1 MNHEY and CDR2 SVGAGI. Unmatched junction bases numbered 1, after V lost 5 bases and J lost 3 bases.